This T cell receptor beta chain is from a study of blood T cell repertoires in COVID-19. As originally analysed: Amplifying reference gene primers gave estimates of nucleated cell counts. The protocol was immunoSEQ multiplex PCR, while the TCRdb copy is restricted to in-frame clones and leaves out a portion. Clonal size and the V and J genes are those of that table, whereas D and trimming came from the DNA. Of 89,000 or so clones listed, roughly 96% are singletons. Sample: peripheral blood. This clonotype was obtained from a human donor with active COVID-19. The donor label of this sample is uncertain.

In DNA form, the CDR3 reads TGTGCCAGCAGCCTGTACAGGCAGTACAATGAGCAGTTCTTC. Encoded protein: CASSLYRQYNEQFF. The chain joins TRBV3-1 (or the pseudogene TRBV3-2) to TRBJ2-1; tentatively, D is TRBD1 (5 bases). The CDR3 covers 14 residues. Germline V gene lookup returns CDR1 LGHDT and CDR2 YNNKEL (reference sequence). The V end lost 4 bases, the J end lost 4 bases, and 11 bases lay between the germline ends.